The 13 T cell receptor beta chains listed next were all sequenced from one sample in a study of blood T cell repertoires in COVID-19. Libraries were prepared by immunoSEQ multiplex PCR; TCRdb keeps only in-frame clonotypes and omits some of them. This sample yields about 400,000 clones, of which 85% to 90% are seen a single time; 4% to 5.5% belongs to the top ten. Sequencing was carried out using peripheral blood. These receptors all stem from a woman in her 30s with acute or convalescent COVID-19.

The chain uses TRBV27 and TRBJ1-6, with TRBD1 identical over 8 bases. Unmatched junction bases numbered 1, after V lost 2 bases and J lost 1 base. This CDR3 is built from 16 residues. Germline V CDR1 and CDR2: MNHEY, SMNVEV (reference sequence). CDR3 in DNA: TGTGCCAGCAGTTTACAGGGGGCGTCCTATAATTCACCCCTCCACTTT. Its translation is CASSLQGASYNSPLHF.

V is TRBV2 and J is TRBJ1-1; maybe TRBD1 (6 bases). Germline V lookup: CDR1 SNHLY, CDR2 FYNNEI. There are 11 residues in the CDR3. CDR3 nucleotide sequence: TGTGCGGAAGGACAGCGCACTGAAGCTTTCTTT. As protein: CAEGQRTEAFF.

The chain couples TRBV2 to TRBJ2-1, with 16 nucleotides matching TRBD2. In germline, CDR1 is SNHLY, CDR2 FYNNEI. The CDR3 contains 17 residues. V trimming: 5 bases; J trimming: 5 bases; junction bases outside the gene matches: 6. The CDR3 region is CASSPGTSGGAHNEQFF. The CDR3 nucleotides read TGTGCCAGCAGTCCCGGGACTAGCGGGGGGGCACACAATGAGCAGTTCTTC.

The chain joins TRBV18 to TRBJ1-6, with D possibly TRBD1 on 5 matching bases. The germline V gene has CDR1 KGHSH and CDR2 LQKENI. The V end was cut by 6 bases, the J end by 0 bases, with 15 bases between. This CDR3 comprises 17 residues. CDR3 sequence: CASSRQYLSSYNSPLHF. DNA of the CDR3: TGTGCCAGCTCCCGACAGTATTTGAGCTCCTATAATTCACCCCTCCACTTT. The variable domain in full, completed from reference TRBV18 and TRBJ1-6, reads NAGVMQNPRHLVRRRGQEARLRCSPMKGHSHVYWYRQLPEEGLKFMVYLQKENIIDESGMPKERFSAEFPKEGPSILRIQQVVRGDSAAYFCASSRQYLSSYNSPLHFGNGTRLTVT.

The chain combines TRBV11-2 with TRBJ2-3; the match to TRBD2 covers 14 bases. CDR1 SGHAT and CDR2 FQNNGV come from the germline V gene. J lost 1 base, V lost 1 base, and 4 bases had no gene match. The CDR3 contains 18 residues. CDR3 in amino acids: CASSLGPGLAGGTDTQYF. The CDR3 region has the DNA TGTGCCAGCAGCTTAGGGCCGGGACTAGCGGGGGGCACAGATACGCAGTATTTT.

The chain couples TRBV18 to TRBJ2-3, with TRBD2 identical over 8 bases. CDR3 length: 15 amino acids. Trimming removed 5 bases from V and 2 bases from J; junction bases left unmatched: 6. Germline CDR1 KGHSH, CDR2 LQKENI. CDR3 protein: CASSFAGGDTDTQYF. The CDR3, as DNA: TGTGCCAGCTCATTCGCGGGGGGCGACACAGATACGCAGTATTTT.

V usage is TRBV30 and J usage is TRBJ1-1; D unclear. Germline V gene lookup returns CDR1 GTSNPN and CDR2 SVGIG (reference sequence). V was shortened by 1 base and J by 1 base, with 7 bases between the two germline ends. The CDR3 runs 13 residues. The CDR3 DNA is TGTGCCTGGAGTGGGGAGCCGAACACTGAAGCTTTCTTT. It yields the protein CAWSGEPNTEAFF.

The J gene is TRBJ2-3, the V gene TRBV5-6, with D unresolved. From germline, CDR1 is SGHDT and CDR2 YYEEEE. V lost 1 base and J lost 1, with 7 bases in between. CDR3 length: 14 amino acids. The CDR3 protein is CASSLFTGTDTQYF. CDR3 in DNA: TGTGCCAGCAGCTTGTTTACAGGCACAGATACGCAGTATTTT.

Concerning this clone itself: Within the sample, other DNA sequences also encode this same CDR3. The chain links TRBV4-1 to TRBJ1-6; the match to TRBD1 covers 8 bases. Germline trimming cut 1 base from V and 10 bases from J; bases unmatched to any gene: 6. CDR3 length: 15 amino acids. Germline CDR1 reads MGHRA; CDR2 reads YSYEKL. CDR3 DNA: TGCGCCAGCAGCCAAGGGCCCAGGGGGCAATCACCCCTCCACTTT. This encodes CASSQGPRGQSPLHF.

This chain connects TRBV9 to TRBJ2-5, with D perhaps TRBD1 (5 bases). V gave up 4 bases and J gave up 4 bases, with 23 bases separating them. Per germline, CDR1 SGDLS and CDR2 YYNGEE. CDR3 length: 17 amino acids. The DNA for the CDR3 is TGTGCCAGCAGCCCCAAACATCGACAGCGACGAAGAGAGACCCAGTACTTC. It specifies CASSPKHRQRRRETQYF.

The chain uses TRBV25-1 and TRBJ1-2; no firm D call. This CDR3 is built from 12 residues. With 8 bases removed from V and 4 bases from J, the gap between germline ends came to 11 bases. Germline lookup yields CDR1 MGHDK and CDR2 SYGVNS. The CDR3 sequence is CASPTGSYGYTF. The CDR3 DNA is TGTGCCAGCCCCACCGGTAGCTATGGCTACACCTTC.

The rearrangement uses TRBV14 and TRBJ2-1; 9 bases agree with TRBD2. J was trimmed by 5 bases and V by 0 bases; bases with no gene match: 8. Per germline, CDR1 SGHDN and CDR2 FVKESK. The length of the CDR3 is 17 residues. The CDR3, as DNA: TGTGCCAGCAGCCAAGATTTGTATAGCGGGGGAAACAATGAGCAGTTCTTC. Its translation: CASSQDLYSGGNNEQFF.

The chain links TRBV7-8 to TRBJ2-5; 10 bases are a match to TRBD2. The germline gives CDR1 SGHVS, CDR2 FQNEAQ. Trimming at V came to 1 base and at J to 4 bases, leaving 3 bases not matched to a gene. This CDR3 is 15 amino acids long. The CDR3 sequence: CASSLGRTSGETQYF. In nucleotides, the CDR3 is TGTGCCAGCAGCTTAGGCAGGACTAGCGGAGAGACCCAGTACTTC.